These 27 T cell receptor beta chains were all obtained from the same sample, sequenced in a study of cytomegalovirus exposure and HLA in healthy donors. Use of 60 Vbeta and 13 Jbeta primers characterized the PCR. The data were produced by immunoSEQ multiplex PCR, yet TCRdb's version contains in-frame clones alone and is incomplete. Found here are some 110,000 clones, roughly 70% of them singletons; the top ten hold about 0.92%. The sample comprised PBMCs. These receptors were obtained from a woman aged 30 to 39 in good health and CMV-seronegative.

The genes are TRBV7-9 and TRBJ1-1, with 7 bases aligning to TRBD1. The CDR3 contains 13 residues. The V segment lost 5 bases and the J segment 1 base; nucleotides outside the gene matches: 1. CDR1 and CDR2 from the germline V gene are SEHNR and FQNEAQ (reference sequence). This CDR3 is CASSAGGNTEAFF. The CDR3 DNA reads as TGTGCCAGCAGCGCAGGGGGGAACACTGAAGCTTTCTTT.

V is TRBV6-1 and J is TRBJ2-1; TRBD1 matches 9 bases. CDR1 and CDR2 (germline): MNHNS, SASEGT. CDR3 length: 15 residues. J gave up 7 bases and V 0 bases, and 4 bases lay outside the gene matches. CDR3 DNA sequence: TGTGCCAGCAGTGAAGCGCGGACAGGGGCGAATGAGCAGTTCTTC. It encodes CASSEARTGANEQFF.

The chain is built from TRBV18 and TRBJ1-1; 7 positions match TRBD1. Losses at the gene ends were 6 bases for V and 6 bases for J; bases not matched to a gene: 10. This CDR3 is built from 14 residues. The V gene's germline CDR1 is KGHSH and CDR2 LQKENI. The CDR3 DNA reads TGTGCCAGCTCCCCTCGACAGGGTAGGGCTGAAGCTTTCTTT. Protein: CASSPRQGRAEAFF. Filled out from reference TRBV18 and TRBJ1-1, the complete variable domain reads NAGVMQNPRHLVRRRGQEARLRCSPMKGHSHVYWYRQLPEEGLKFMVYLQKENIIDESGMPKERFSAEFPKEGPSILRIQQVVRGDSAAYFCASSPRQGRAEAFFGQGTRLTVV.

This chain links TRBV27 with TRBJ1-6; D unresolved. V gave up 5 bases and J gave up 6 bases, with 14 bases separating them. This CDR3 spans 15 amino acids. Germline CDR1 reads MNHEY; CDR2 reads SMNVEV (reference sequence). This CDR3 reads CASSPGVSVNSPLHF. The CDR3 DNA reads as TGTGCCAGCAGTCCCGGGGTTTCCGTTAATTCACCCCTCCACTTT.

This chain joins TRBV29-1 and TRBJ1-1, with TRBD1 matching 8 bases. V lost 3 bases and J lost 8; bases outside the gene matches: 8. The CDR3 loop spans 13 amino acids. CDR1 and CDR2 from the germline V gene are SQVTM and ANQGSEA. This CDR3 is CSVDRVDRVEAFF. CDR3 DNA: TGCAGCGTTGATCGTGTGGACAGGGTAGAAGCTTTCTTT.

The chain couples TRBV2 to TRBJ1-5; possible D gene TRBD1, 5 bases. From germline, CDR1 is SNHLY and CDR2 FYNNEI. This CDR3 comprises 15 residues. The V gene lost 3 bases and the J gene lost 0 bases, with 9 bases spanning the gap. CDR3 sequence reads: CASSDSGFSNQPQHF. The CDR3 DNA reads TGTGCCAGCAGTGATTCAGGGTTTAGCAATCAGCCCCAGCATTTT.

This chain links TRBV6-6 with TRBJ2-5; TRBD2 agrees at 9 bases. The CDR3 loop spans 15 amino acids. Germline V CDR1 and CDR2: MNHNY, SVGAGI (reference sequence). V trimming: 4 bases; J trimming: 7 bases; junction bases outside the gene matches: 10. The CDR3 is CASSSAGGGMATQYF. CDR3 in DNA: TGTGCCAGCAGTTCAGCGGGGGGCGGGATGGCGACCCAGTACTTC.

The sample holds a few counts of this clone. CDR3 residues: CAWRWDREAFF. The CDR3 region has the DNA TGTGCCTGGAGGTGGGACAGGGAAGCTTTCTTT. V gene TRBV30 combines with J gene TRBJ1-1; 8 nucleotides line up with TRBD1. There are 11 residues in the CDR3. V gave up 3 bases and J gave up 8 bases; unmatched junction bases: 2. Germline CDR1 and CDR2: GTSNPN and SVGIG (reference sequence).

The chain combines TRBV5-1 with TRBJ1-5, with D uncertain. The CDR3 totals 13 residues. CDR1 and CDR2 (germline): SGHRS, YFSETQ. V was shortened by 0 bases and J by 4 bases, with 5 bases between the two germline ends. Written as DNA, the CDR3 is TGCGCCAGCAGCTTGGGCCAGAATCAGCCCCAGCATTTT. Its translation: CASSLGQNQPQHF.

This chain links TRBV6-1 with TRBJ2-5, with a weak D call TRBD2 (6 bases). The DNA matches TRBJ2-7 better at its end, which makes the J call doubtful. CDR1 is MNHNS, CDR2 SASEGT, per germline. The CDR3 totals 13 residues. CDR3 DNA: TGTGCCAGCCGTGGTGGGGGGACCACCGAGCAGTACTTC. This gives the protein CASRGGGTTEQYF.

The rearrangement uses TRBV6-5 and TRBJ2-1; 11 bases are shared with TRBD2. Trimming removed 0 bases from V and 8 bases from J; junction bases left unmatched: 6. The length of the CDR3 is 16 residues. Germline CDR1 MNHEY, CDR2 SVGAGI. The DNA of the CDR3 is TGTGCCAGCAGTTACTCGCGTAGCGGGGGGGCCTATGAGCAGTTCTTC. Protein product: CASSYSRSGGAYEQFF.

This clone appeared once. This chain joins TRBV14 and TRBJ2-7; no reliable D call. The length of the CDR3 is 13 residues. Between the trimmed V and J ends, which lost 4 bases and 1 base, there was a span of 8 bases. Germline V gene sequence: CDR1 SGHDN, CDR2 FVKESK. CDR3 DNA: TGTGCCAGCAGCCCGCCGCGGTCCTACGAGCAGTACTTC. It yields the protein CASSPPRSYEQYF.

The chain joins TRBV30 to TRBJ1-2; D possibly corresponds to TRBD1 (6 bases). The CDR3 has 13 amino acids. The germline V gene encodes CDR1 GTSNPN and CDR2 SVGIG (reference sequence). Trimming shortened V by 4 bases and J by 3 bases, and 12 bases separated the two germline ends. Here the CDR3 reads CAWNTNRDYGYTF. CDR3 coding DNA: TGTGCCTGGAATACAAACAGGGACTATGGCTACACCTTC.

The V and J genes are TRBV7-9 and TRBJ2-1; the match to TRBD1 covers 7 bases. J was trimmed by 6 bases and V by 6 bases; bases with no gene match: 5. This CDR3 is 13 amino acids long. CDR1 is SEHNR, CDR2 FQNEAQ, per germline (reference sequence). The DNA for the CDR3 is TGTGCCAGCAGAAAAGGACAGGTCAATGAGCAGTTCTTC. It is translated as CASRKGQVNEQFF. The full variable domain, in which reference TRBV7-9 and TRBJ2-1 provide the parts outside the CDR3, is DTGVSQNPRHKITKRGQNVTFRCDPISEHNRLYWYRQTLGQGPEFLTYFQNEAQLEKSRLLSDRFSAERPKGSFSTLEIQRTEQGDSAMYLCASRKGQVNEQFFGPGTRLTVL.

The CDR3 DNA reads TGTGCCTGGACTTCGGGGGACCAGCCCCAGCATTTT. It specifies CAWTSGDQPQHF. The rearrangement uses TRBV30 and TRBJ1-5; tentative D call: TRBD1 (5 bases). Germline V gene data show CDR1 as GTSNPN and CDR2 as SVGIG (reference sequence). V lost 4 bases and J lost 7, with 11 bases in between. The CDR3 length is 12 residues. Complete variable domain (other parts from reference TRBV30 and TRBJ1-5): SQTIHQWPATLVQPVGSPLSLECTVEGTSNPNLYWYRQAAGRGLQLLFYSVGIGQISSEVPQNLSASRPQDRQFILSSKKLLLSDSGFYLCAWTSGDQPQHFGDGTRLSIL.

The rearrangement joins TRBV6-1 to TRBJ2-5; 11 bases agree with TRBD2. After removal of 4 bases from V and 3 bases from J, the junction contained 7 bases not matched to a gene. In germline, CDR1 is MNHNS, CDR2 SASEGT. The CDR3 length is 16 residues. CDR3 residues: CASSATSGMGEETQYF. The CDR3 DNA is TGTGCCAGCAGTGCGACTAGCGGGATGGGGGAAGAGACCCAGTACTTC.

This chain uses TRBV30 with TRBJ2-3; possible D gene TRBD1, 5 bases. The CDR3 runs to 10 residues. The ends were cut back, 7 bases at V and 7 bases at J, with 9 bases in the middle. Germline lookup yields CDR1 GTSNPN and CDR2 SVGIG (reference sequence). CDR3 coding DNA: TGTGCCTCTGGGGCCAATACGCAGTATTTT. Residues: CASGANTQYF.

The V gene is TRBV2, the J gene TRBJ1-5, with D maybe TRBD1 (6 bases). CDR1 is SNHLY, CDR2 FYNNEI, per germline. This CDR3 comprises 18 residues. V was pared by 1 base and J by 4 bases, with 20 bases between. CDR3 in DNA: TGTGCCAGCAGTGAAGATGGCCTTACAGGGATAGGAAATCAGCCCCAGCATTTT. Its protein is CASSEDGLTGIGNQPQHF. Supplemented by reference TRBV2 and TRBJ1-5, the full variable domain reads EPEVTQTPSHQVTQMGQEVILRCVPISNHLYFYWYRQILGQKVEFLVSFYNNEISEKSEIFDDQFSVERPDGSNFTLKIRSTKLEDSAMYFCASSEDGLTGIGNQPQHFGDGTRLSIL.

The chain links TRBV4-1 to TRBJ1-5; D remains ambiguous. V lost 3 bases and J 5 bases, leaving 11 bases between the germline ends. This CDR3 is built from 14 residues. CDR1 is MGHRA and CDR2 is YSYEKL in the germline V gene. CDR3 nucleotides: TGCGCCAGCAGCCACCGAGCCGGGGATCAGCCCCAGCATTTT. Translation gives CASSHRAGDQPQHF.

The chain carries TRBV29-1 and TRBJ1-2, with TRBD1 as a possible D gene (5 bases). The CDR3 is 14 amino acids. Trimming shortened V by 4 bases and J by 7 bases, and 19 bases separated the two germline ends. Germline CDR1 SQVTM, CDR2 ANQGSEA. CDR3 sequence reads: CSVVYEGRLGGYTF. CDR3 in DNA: TGCAGCGTTGTTTATGAGGGGAGGTTAGGTGGCTACACCTTC.

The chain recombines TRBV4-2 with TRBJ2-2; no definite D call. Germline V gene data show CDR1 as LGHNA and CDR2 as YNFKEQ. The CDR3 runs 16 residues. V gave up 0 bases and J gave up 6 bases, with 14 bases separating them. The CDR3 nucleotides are TGTGCCAGCAGCCAAGAAAACTCCCCTTTAGCCGGGGAGCTGTTTTTT. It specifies CASSQENSPLAGELFF.

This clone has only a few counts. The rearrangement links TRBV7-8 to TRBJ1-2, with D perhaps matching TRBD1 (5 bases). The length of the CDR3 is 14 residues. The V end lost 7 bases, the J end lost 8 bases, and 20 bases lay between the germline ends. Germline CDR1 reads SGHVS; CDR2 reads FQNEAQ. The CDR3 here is CASILRGQLGGYTF. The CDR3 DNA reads TGTGCCAGCATCCTAAGGGGTCAGCTTGGGGGCTACACCTTC.

DNA of the CDR3: TGTGCCAGCTCACCACGTGGGACAGATAACACTGAAGCTTTCTTT. Translating it yields CASSPRGTDNTEAFF. V gene TRBV18 combines with J gene TRBJ1-1; 7 bases line up with TRBD1. After removal of 1 base from V and 2 bases from J, the junction contained 4 bases not matched to a gene. This CDR3 region has 15 residues. Germline V gene data show CDR1 as KGHSH and CDR2 as LQKENI.

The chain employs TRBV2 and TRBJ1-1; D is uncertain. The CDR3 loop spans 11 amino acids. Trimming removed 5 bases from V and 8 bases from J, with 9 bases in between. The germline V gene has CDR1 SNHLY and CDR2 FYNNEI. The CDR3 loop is CASSPETEAFF. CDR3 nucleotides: TGTGCCAGCAGTCCAGAGACAGAAGCTTTCTTT.

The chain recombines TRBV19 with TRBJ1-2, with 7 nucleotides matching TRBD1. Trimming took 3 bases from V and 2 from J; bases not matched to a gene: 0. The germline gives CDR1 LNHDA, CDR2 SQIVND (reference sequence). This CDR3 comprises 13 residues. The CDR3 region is CASSMDRNYGYTF. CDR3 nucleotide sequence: TGTGCCAGTAGTATGGACAGGAACTATGGCTACACCTTC. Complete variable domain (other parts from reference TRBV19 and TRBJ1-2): DGGITQSPKYLFRKEGQNVTLSCEQNLNHDAMYWYRQDPGQGLRLIYYSQIVNDFQKGDIAEGYSVSREKKESFPLTVTSAQKNPTAFYLCASSMDRNYGYTFGSGTRLTVV.

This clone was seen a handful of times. The CDR3 is CASSQLDMGMTTYEQYF. The CDR3 region has the DNA TGCGCCAGCAGCCAACTAGATATGGGGATGACTACCTACGAGCAGTACTTC. The chain joins TRBV4-1 to TRBJ2-7; D is possibly TRBD2 (5 bases). Per the germline V gene, CDR1 is MGHRA and CDR2 is YSYEKL. The ends were cut back, 2 bases at V and 2 bases at J, with 19 bases in the middle. The CDR3 has 17 amino acids.

The CDR3 region is CASSMGQGLSEAFF. The CDR3 DNA reads TGTGCCAGCAGTATGGGACAGGGTCTATCTGAAGCTTTCTTT. This sequence joins TRBV6-5 and TRBJ1-1; 9 nucleotides align to TRBD1. The CDR3 has 14 amino acids. J was trimmed by 6 bases and V by 5 bases; bases with no gene match: 7. Germline values: CDR1 MNHEY, CDR2 SVGAGI.